These 3 T cell receptor beta chains came from one sample sequenced in a study of blood T cell repertoires in COVID-19. Produced via immunoSEQ multiplex PCR; TCRdb's table is partial and in-frame only. The top ten hold under 4.5% of the sample, which has 88,000 or so clones, 85% seen once. Sequenced input: peripheral blood. The receptors come from a man in his 60s with acute or convalescent COVID-19.

The chain carries TRBV5-4 and TRBJ1-2; 10 bases are shared with TRBD1. The CDR3 is 14 amino acids. V trimming: 3 bases; J trimming: 7 bases; junction bases outside the gene matches: 6. CDR1 SGHNT and CDR2 YYREEE come from the germline V gene (reference sequence). CDR3 in amino acids: CASSSDRGRPGYTF. CDR3 coding DNA: TGTGCCAGCAGCTCCGACAGGGGGCGCCCTGGCTACACCTTC.

This clone was seen a handful of times. The chain links TRBV11-2 to TRBJ1-3, with a weak D call TRBD1 (5 bases). Trimming took off 1 base at V and 0 bases at J, with 7 bases between the two ends. Germline assignment: CDR1 SGHAT and CDR2 FQNNGV. The CDR3 has 15 residues. The CDR3 loop is CASSLGQGSGNTIYF. CDR3 nucleotide sequence: TGTGCCAGCAGCTTAGGGCAGGGCTCTGGAAACACCATATATTTT. The full variable domain, its missing parts supplied by reference TRBV11-2 and TRBJ1-3, is EAGVAQSPRYKIIEKRQSVAFWCNPISGHATLYWYQQILGQGPKLLIQFQNNGVVDDSQLPKDRFSAERLKGVDSTLKIQPAKLEDSAVYLCASSLGQGSGNTIYFGEGSWLTVV.

The V call is TRBV5-1, the J call TRBJ1-4, with 7 bases fitting TRBD1. The germline CDR1 and CDR2 sequences are SGHRS and YFSETQ. This CDR3 is 13 amino acids long. The junction had 2 bases not matched to a gene; V was cut back by 7 bases and J by 2 bases. The CDR3 protein is CASSGQTNEKLFF. For the CDR3, the DNA is TGCGCCAGCTCGGGACAGACTAATGAAAAACTGTTTTTT.